The sample holds many counts of the clone carrying this T cell receptor (beta chain). TCRdb independently ran MiXCR on the 5' RACE reads; one entry per CDR3 protein. In the table there are 69,000 or so distinct CDR3 sequences, over 4% of which are singletons. The data were taken from a study of CD8 T cells in ankylosing spondylitis. V was shortened by 7 bases and J by 0 bases, with 7 bases between the two germline ends. Germline-derived CDR1 and CDR2 are SNHLY and FYNNEI. The CDR3 is 13 amino acids. The TCR comes from a male donor with ankylosing spondylitis or in good health (not recorded which). The chain links TRBV2 to TRBJ1-5; D is uncertain. The sample was blood, either unsorted or a sorted T cell fraction (not recorded which). The CDR3 DNA reads TGTGCCAGCAATGCAGTTAGCAATCAGCCCCAGCATTTT. It specifies CASNAVSNQPQHF.